The 26 T cell receptor beta chains in this list originate from one sample, sequenced in a study of blood T cells in healthy people across ages (dated by TCRdb to the mid-2010s). Libraries were constructed by 5' RACE. TCRdb shows the sequencer as Illumina HiSeq 2500. A second about 7 to 11 cycle PCR used a sample-barcoded 5' primer and a J-beta primer mix. TCRdb's own reprocessing of the public reads used fastp at Q25 and MiXCR and kept productive beta chains. CDR3 protein duplicates are merged, each entry listing the most common genes and DNA. Across this sample there are 1.5 million to 2 million distinct CDR3 sequences, with roughly 50% seen only once. Jointly, the top ten make up 2.1% of the sample. Sequenced: blood. These receptors were collected from a woman aged 40 to 55 in good health.

This clonotype showed up just a few times. The rearrangement uses TRBV11-2 and TRBJ2-7; D remains ambiguous. The tail of the sequence fits TRBJ2-5 better, so the J call may be wrong. The CDR3 sequence is 13 residues long. Germline V gene data show CDR1 as SGHAT and CDR2 as FQNNGV. CDR3 loop: CASSSSGVKTQYF. The DNA for the CDR3 is TGTGCCAGCAGCTCGAGTGGGGTTAAGACCCAGTACTTC.

The table lists this clonotype with a few counts. The rearrangement uses TRBV6-2 or TRBV6-3 and TRBJ2-3, with D perhaps assigned TRBD1 or TRBD2 (6 bases each). The CDR3 loop spans 16 amino acids. V lost 6 bases and J lost 5, with 21 bases in between. Per the germline V gene, CDR1 is MNHEY and CDR2 is SVGEGT. CDR3 nucleotides: TGTGCCAGCAGCTCCCTAATAAGGAAGGGGGGAGATACGCAGTATTTT. Residues: CASSSLIRKGGDTQYF.

This clonotype has ten or more counts. The rearrangement joins TRBV7-2 to TRBJ2-1, with TRBD2 identical over 9 bases. This CDR3 has 15 amino acids. Germline V lookup: CDR1 SGHTA, CDR2 FQGNSA. The J segment lost 7 bases and the V segment lost 4 bases, leaving 8 bases of the junction unmatched. This chain's CDR3 is CASSSLAGDPNEQFF. CDR3 bases: TGTGCCAGCAGCTCCTTAGCGGGGGACCCGAATGAGCAGTTCTTC.

The chain couples TRBV20-1 to TRBJ2-1, with D tentatively TRBD1 (6 bases). Germline assignment: CDR1 DFQATT and CDR2 SNEGSKA (reference sequence). Deletions cut 2 bases from V and 6 bases from J, with 11 bases between. The CDR3 contains 13 residues. CDR3 residues: CSARPGQSNEQFF. CDR3 nucleotide sequence: TGCAGTGCTAGACCCGGACAGAGCAATGAGCAGTTCTTC.

The genes are TRBV7-9 and TRBJ2-5; D gene uncertain. The J call may be faulty, since TRBJ2-4 better matches the DNA end. This CDR3 contains 14 residues. Germline lookup yields CDR1 SEHNR and CDR2 FQNEAQ (reference sequence). The CDR3 bases are TGTGCCAGCAGCTTGCCCTTTCCCAAAAACATTCAGTACTTC. Protein product: CASSLPFPKNIQYF.

This clonotype was seen only a few times. This chain uses TRBV27 with TRBJ2-1, with 7 bases matching TRBD2. Looked up from germline, CDR1 is MNHEY and CDR2 is SMNVEV (reference sequence). The trim removed 3 bases at V and 7 bases at J, leaving 6 bases unmatched. The CDR3 has 14 residues. As DNA, the CDR3 is TGTGCCAGCAGTTTCCAAGCGGGGCGGAATGAGCAGTTCTTC. Its protein product is CASSFQAGRNEQFF.

The rearrangement links TRBV7-9 to TRBJ2-5, with 8 bases lining up with TRBD2. With V trimmed by 1 base and J by 2 bases, 9 bases remained unmatched. CDR1 and CDR2 from the germline V gene are SEHNR and FQNEAQ (reference sequence). The CDR3 covers 17 residues. Here the CDR3 reads CASSLGASPGGQETQYF. In DNA, the CDR3 is TGTGCCAGCAGCTTAGGCGCTTCTCCGGGGGGGCAAGAGACCCAGTACTTC.

This clonotype was counted only a few times. The rearrangement uses TRBV20-1 and TRBJ2-7; 8 bases line up with TRBD1. Losses at the gene ends were 6 bases for V and 2 bases for J; bases not matched to a gene: 6. Germline CDR1 is DFQATT and CDR2 is SNEGSKA (reference sequence). The CDR3 length is 13 residues. The CDR3 protein is CSAPTGETYEQYF. The DNA of the CDR3 is TGCAGTGCCCCGACAGGGGAAACCTACGAGCAGTACTTC.

This clonotype has at least ten counts. The V gene is TRBV7-2, the J gene TRBJ2-3, with 7 bases matching TRBD2. V shed 5 bases and J 1 base; nucleotides not matched to a gene: 3. The length of the CDR3 is 14 residues. Germline V gene sequence: CDR1 SGHTA, CDR2 FQGNSA. CDR3 in DNA: TGTGCCAGCAGCCCGAGCGGGGGCACAGATACGCAGTATTTT. It encodes CASSPSGGTDTQYF.

This clonotype was recorded a few times. The J gene is TRBJ2-7, the V gene TRBV12-3 or TRBV12-4; tentatively, D is TRBD1 (6 bases). The CDR3 covers 12 residues. V lost 5 bases and J 6 bases, leaving 11 bases between the germline ends. This CDR3 reads CASSQGTPEQYF. The CDR3 region has the DNA TGTGCCAGCAGTCAAGGGACACCCGAGCAGTACTTC.

Regarding this clonotype: A much larger clone lies a single base off, so this may be a read error. This chain joins TRBV29-1 and TRBJ2-5, with D tentatively TRBD1 (6 bases). Between the trimmed V and J ends, which lost 3 bases and 5 bases, there was a span of 16 bases. The CDR3 runs to 14 residues. Looked up from germline, CDR1 is SQVTM and CDR2 is ANQGSEA. The CDR3 nucleotides read TGCAGCGTTGATGTGTCAGGGGATCCGGAGACCCAGTACTTC. Encoded protein: CSVDVSGDPETQYF.

This chain joins TRBV6-6 and TRBJ1-4; unclear D gene. The CDR3 consists of 15 residues. In germline, CDR1 is MNHNY, CDR2 SVGAGI (reference sequence). Trimming shortened V by 3 bases and J by 0 bases, and 8 bases separated the two germline ends. CDR3 residues: CASSYGSATNEKLFF. CDR3 nucleotides: TGTGCCAGCAGTTATGGATCAGCAACTAATGAAAAACTGTTTTTT.

This chain connects TRBV29-1 to TRBJ2-1; TRBD2 agrees at 9 bases. The J call may be in error: the DNA end matches TRBJ2-7 better. This CDR3 has 17 amino acids. The V gene's germline CDR1 is SQVTM and CDR2 ANQGSEA. CDR3 nucleotide sequence: TGCAGCGTTGAATCTCGGGGTAGCGGGGGCTCCTACAATGAGCAGTACTTC. It yields the protein CSVESRGSGGSYNEQYF.

This clonotype was found a few times. The chain employs TRBV2 and TRBJ2-7; 9 nucleotides line up with TRBD1. Germline values: CDR1 SNHLY, CDR2 FYNNEI. The CDR3 is 11 amino acids. The CDR3 region is CAGQGAYEQYF. The CDR3 DNA reads TGTGCGGGACAGGGAGCCTACGAGCAGTACTTC.

This clonotype has only one observation. The rearrangement links TRBV5-5 to TRBJ2-7; either TRBD1 or TRBD2 may fit D (5 bases each). Between the trimmed V and J ends, which lost 0 bases and 3 bases, there was a span of 25 bases. The CDR3 sequence is 19 residues long. Germline V gene data show CDR1 as SGHKS and CDR2 as YYEKEE (reference sequence). The CDR3 DNA sequence: TGTGCCAGCAGCTTGGCGGGGCCAGCGTGGACACAAACGAACTACGAGCAGTACTTC. Amino acids: CASSLAGPAWTQTNYEQYF.

V gene TRBV29-1 combines with J gene TRBJ2-3; D call uncertain. V lost 4 bases and J lost 0, with 8 bases in between. The CDR3 contains 13 residues. Germline loops: CDR1 SQVTM, CDR2 ANQGSEA. The CDR3 sequence is CSVGRVSTDTQYF. The CDR3 DNA sequence: TGCAGCGTTGGGCGAGTGAGCACAGATACGCAGTATTTT.

This rearrangement joins TRBV3-1 to TRBJ2-7; 7 bases line up with TRBD2. Germline V gene data show CDR1 as LGHDT and CDR2 as YNNKEL (reference sequence). The J segment lost 4 bases and the V segment lost 6 bases, leaving 3 bases of the junction unmatched. The CDR3 totals 12 residues. CDR3 nucleotides: TGTGCCAGCAGTATCGGGGGGTACGAGCAGTACTTC. The encoded protein is CASSIGGYEQYF.

This clonotype was seen repeatedly, ten times or more. CDR3 residues: CASRDSSYNEQFF. CDR3 nucleotides: TGTGCCAGCCGGGACTCCTCCTACAATGAGCAGTTCTTC. The chain employs TRBV2 and TRBJ2-1, with D perhaps TRBD2 (6 bases). The germline V gene has CDR1 SNHLY and CDR2 FYNNEI. V dropped 8 bases and J dropped 0 bases, with 8 bases sitting between them. The length of the CDR3 is 13 residues.

The genes are TRBV12-5 and TRBJ2-1; 8 nucleotides agree with TRBD2. The CDR3 length is 17 residues. Per the germline V gene, CDR1 is LGHNT and CDR2 is FRNRAP. Germline trimming cut 4 bases from V and 7 bases from J; bases unmatched to any gene: 15. As DNA, the CDR3 is TGTGCTAGTGGTTCCCCGGGGGGACGGGGGGGCGGGAATGAGCAGTTCTTC. Amino acids: CASGSPGGRGGGNEQFF.

This clonotype was detected a few times. The rearrangement joins TRBV29-1 to TRBJ1-2; tentatively, D is TRBD1 (6 bases). Germline V lookup: CDR1 SQVTM, CDR2 ANQGSEA. Deletions cut 0 bases from V and 4 bases from J, with 12 bases between. This CDR3 comprises 14 residues. In DNA, the CDR3 is TGCAGCGTTGAAGAAATACAGGGCCTCTATGGCTACACCTTC. Encoded protein: CSVEEIQGLYGYTF.

The chain employs TRBV24-1 and TRBJ1-5, with a possible D match to TRBD1 (5 bases). The CDR3 has 15 amino acids. The V end lost 2 bases, the J end lost 4 bases, and 11 bases lay between the germline ends. Germline V CDR1 and CDR2: KGHDR, SFDVKD. The CDR3 DNA follows: TGTGCCACCAGTGATTCGGGGCAGGTAAATCAGCCCCAGCATTTT. This codes for CATSDSGQVNQPQHF.

The gene calls are TRBV2 and TRBJ2-4; D uncertain. The J call may not be correct, given that the DNA end is closer to TRBJ2-5. Germline V gene lookup returns CDR1 SNHLY and CDR2 FYNNEI. The CDR3 sequence is 14 residues long. CDR3 sequence (DNA): TGTGCCAGCATTGTCGGGTCGCCGGAAGAGACCCAGTACTTC. Protein sequence: CASIVGSPEETQYF.

This chain links TRBV10-3 with TRBJ2-7; 10 bases line up with TRBD1. This CDR3 contains 14 residues. Per the germline V gene, CDR1 is ENHRY and CDR2 is SYGVKD. V trimming: 4 bases; J trimming: 6 bases; junction bases outside the gene matches: 6. CDR3 amino acids: CAISARDRGFEQYF. CDR3 nucleotides: TGTGCCATCAGTGCCCGGGACAGGGGCTTCGAGCAGTACTTC.

V gene TRBV7-9 combines with J gene TRBJ1-2; no clear D gene. The CDR3 has 16 amino acids. Per the germline V gene, CDR1 is SEHNR and CDR2 is FQNEAQ (reference sequence). Trimming took off 1 base at V and 9 bases at J, with 21 bases between the two ends. CDR3 DNA: TGTGCCAGCAGCTTAGGTGGGCAGGATAAACATGATAGCTACACCTTC. Translated, it gives CASSLGGQDKHDSYTF.

In this sample, this clonotype turned up a few times. The chain employs TRBV20-1 and TRBJ1-2; no firm D call. The CDR3 loop spans 14 amino acids. Germline CDR1 reads DFQATT; CDR2 reads SNEGSKA (reference sequence). V shed 3 bases and J shed 6 bases, with 17 bases lying between them. CDR3 nucleotide sequence: TGCAGTGCTAGTCCCCCCCCGGGGTGGGATGGCTACACCTTC. Encoded protein: CSASPPPGWDGYTF.

The chain joins TRBV4-3 to TRBJ2-7; TRBD1 aligns across 8 bases. CDR1 LGHNA and CDR2 YSLEER come from the germline V gene. This CDR3 has 17 amino acids. The V gene end was trimmed by 2 bases and the J gene end by 0 bases; junction bases not matched to a gene: 9. CDR3 loop: CASSQNLGTGYSYEQYF. CDR3 bases: TGCGCCAGCAGCCAAAATTTGGGGACAGGATACTCCTACGAGCAGTACTTC.